This paragraph reports one T cell receptor (beta chain). Its antigen is unidentified. The germline CDR1 and CDR2 sequences are MRHNA and SNTAGT. V was clipped by 0 bases and J by 4 bases, with 9 bases between them. The CDR3 runs 14 residues. The sample is drawn from a study of identical twins. General study points: Sequences that were out-of-frame, alpha and twin-shared displayed an excess of low generation probability.

A universal primer site was incorporated via template switching, and the cDNA contained unique molecular identifiers. Via MiXCR, TCRdb re-called the 5' RACE reads, giving one row per CDR3 protein. Of 520,000 or so distinct CDR3 sequences listed, roughly a fifth are singletons. These records were also assigned to another study, of T cells expressing NK-cell markers. This second study says: In several donors, dominant clonotypes made up about 25-65% of CD3+CD56-NKG2C+ cells. HCMV specificity of expanded NKG2C+ T cell clones remained unclear.

The TCR was taken from a woman aged 18-29 years in good health. This rearrangement joins TRBV6-4 to TRBJ1-2; D not resolved. The sample consisted of CD4+ T cells sorted from blood. The CDR3 DNA reads TGTGCCAGCAGTGACTCGAATGGCATCTATGGCTACACCTTC. It translates to CASSDSNGIYGYTF.